Below, 4 T cell receptor beta chains from the same sample are listed, as sequenced in a study of cytomegalovirus exposure and HLA in healthy donors. The method was immunoSEQ multiplex PCR; TCRdb's version includes in-frame clones alone and lacks a portion of them. Of roughly 100,000 clones listed, 70% to 90% are singletons. The sample comprised PBMCs. Every receptor here comes from a woman aged 18 to 35 in good health and CMV-seropositive.

The J gene is TRBJ2-2, the V gene TRBV27; 8 bases line up with TRBD1. Trimming took 3 bases from V and 6 from J; bases not matched to a gene: 12. The CDR3 is 17 amino acids. The germline gives CDR1 MNHEY, CDR2 SMNVEV (reference sequence). The CDR3 region is CASSLSRVRGPPGELFF. CDR3 nucleotide sequence: TGTGCCAGCAGTTTGTCTCGTGTCAGGGGGCCCCCCGGGGAGCTGTTTTTT.

The CDR3 nucleotides read TGTGCCAGCAGCTTAGCGCTGGGACTAGCTTTCAATGAGCAGTTCTTC. This encodes CASSLALGLAFNEQFF. V usage is TRBV7-9 and J usage is TRBJ2-1; the match to TRBD2 covers 9 bases. Germline-derived CDR1 and CDR2 are SEHNR and FQNEAQ (reference sequence). V trimming: 0 bases; J trimming: 6 bases; junction bases outside the gene matches: 6. This CDR3 region has 16 residues. Combining the CDR3 with reference TRBV7-9 and TRBJ2-1 gives the whole variable domain DTGVSQNPRHKITKRGQNVTFRCDPISEHNRLYWYRQTLGQGPEFLTYFQNEAQLEKSRLLSDRFSAERPKGSFSTLEIQRTEQGDSAMYLCASSLALGLAFNEQFFGPGTRLTVL.

The chain employs TRBV6-6 and TRBJ1-2, with TRBD1 identical over 7 bases. CDR3 length: 13 amino acids. From germline, CDR1 is MNHNY and CDR2 SVGAGI (reference sequence). The trim removed 10 bases at V and 2 bases at J, leaving 7 bases unmatched. In nucleotides, the CDR3 is TGTGCCATCCGACAGGGCCCCAACTATGGCTACACCTTC. Translated, it gives CAIRQGPNYGYTF.

This chain uses TRBV7-2 with TRBJ1-1; 7 bases are shared with TRBD1. This CDR3 comprises 18 residues. The junction had 16 bases not matched to a gene; V was cut back by 5 bases and J by 1 base. From germline, CDR1 is SGHTA and CDR2 FQGNSA. The CDR3 spells CASSGLFGTAFWNTEAFF. CDR3 in DNA: TGTGCCAGCAGCGGTCTGTTCGGGACAGCCTTTTGGAACACTGAAGCTTTCTTT.